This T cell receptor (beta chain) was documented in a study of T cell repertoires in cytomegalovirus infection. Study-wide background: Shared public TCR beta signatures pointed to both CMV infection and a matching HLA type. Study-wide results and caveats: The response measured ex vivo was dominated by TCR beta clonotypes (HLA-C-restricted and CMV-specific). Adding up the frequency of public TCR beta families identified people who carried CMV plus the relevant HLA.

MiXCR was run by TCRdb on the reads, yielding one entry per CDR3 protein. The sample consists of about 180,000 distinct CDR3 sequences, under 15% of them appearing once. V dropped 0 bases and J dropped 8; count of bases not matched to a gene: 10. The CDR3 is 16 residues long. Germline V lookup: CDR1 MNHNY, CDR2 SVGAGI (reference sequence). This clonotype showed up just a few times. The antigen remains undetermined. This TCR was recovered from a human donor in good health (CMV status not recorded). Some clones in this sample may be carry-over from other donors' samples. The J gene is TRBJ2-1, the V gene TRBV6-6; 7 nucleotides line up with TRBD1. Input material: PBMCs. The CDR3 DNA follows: TGTGCCAGCAGTTACTCAGCAAGGACAGGATGGGATGAGCAGTTCTTC. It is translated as CASSYSARTGWDEQFF.